These 9 T cell receptor beta chains were all obtained from the same sample, sequenced in a study of T-cell memory formation after mild COVID-19. TCRdb passed the 5' RACE reads through MiXCR, listing each CDR3 protein once. The data show hundreds of thousands of distinct CDR3 sequences, about a fifth seen once. The material sequenced was PBMCs or a T cell subset sorted from them (not recorded which). The origin of the receptors is an adult woman who had mild COVID-19 (a few samples of this study predate the infection). Cell type and time point are not known.

The V and J genes are TRBV6-1 and TRBJ2-7, with 7 bases matching TRBD2. Germline CDR1 reads MNHNS; CDR2 reads SASEGT. J gave up 3 bases and V 9 bases, and 5 bases lay outside the gene matches. The CDR3 runs 12 residues. The CDR3 region has the DNA TGTGCCAGTGACCGGGACTACTACGAGCAGTACTTC. This translates into CASDRDYYEQYF.

The chain has TRBV3-1 and TRBJ2-1, with 8 bases matching TRBD2. The CDR3 is 13 amino acids. Germline lookup yields CDR1 LGHDT and CDR2 YNNKEL (reference sequence). V lost 2 bases and J lost 6; bases outside the gene matches: 0. CDR3 DNA sequence: TGTGCCAGCAGCCAAACTAGCGGCAATGAGCAGTTCTTC. Protein product: CASSQTSGNEQFF.

This clonotype was seen a few times. The chain carries TRBV7-9 and TRBJ2-5, with TRBD1 matching over 8 bases. Germline assignment: CDR1 SEHNR and CDR2 FQNEAQ (reference sequence). This CDR3 has 15 residues. J gave up 5 bases and V 6 bases, and 11 bases lay outside the gene matches. The CDR3 sequence is CASSFSTGDAETQYF. As DNA, the CDR3 is TGTGCCAGCAGTTTCTCGACAGGGGATGCGGAGACCCAGTACTTC.

A few counts support this clonotype. The chain is built from TRBV20-1 and TRBJ2-5; D not certain. This CDR3 has 15 amino acids. Germline V CDR1 and CDR2: DFQATT, SNEGSKA (reference sequence). Trimming left V 1 base short and J 4 bases short, with 16 bases between. The CDR3 reads CSARVPASMLETQYF. CDR3 coding DNA: TGCAGTGCTAGAGTCCCTGCCAGCATGCTAGAGACCCAGTACTTC.

This clonotype was observed a handful of times. The gene calls are TRBV7-2 and TRBJ2-7; D call uncertain. The germline V and J ends were trimmed by 1 base and 5 bases, with 15 bases remaining between them. In germline, CDR1 is SGHTA, CDR2 FQGNSA. The CDR3 consists of 15 residues. The CDR3 sequence: CASSLVFRANHEQYF. The CDR3 DNA is TGTGCCAGCAGCTTAGTATTCCGGGCCAACCACGAGCAGTACTTC.

This clonotype was seen only a few times. The chain recombines TRBV7-2 with TRBJ2-1, with D perhaps TRBD1 (7 bases). Germline V gene lookup returns CDR1 SGHTA and CDR2 FQGNSA. The CDR3 sequence is 15 residues long. With 5 bases removed from V and 4 bases from J, the gap between germline ends came to 15 bases. CDR3 amino acids: CASSRGTEPYNEQFF. The CDR3 nucleotides read TGTGCCAGCAGCCGCGGGACAGAACCGTACAATGAGCAGTTCTTC.

This clonotype occurred a few times. CDR3 region: CASSLSFDTGELFF. Written as DNA, the CDR3 is TGCGCCAGCAGCTTGAGTTTCGACACCGGGGAGCTGTTTTTT. The chain is built from TRBV5-1 and TRBJ2-2; D is unclear. The CDR3 has 14 amino acids. Germline V gives CDR1 SGHRS, CDR2 YFSETQ. V lost 1 base, J lost 3 bases, and 7 bases lay in between.

In this sample, this clonotype turned up a few times. J is TRBJ1-2 and V is TRBV10-2; 7 positions match TRBD1. Germline values: CDR1 WSHSY, CDR2 SAAADI. Trimming removed 5 bases from V and 1 base from J; junction bases left unmatched: 7. CDR3 length: 15 amino acids. This CDR3 is CASSNSGQNNYGYTF. The CDR3 DNA is TGCGCCAGCAGTAATTCGGGACAGAATAACTATGGCTACACCTTC.

This clonotype was observed a handful of times. The chain joins TRBV28 to TRBJ2-7; 8 bases align to TRBD2. The CDR3 spans 13 residues. The V gene's germline CDR1 is MDHEN and CDR2 SYDVKM. J was trimmed by 4 bases and V by 6 bases; bases with no gene match: 5. In DNA form, the CDR3 reads TGTGCCAGCAGCGGGAGGGCCTCGTACGAGCAGTACTTC. Amino acids: CASSGRASYEQYF. Combining the CDR3 with reference TRBV28 and TRBJ2-7 gives the whole variable domain DVKVTQSSRYLVKRTGEKVFLECVQDMDHENMFWYRQDPGLGLRLIYFSYDVKMKEKGDIPEGYSVSREKKERFSLILESASTNQTSMYLCASSGRASYEQYFGPGTRLTVT.